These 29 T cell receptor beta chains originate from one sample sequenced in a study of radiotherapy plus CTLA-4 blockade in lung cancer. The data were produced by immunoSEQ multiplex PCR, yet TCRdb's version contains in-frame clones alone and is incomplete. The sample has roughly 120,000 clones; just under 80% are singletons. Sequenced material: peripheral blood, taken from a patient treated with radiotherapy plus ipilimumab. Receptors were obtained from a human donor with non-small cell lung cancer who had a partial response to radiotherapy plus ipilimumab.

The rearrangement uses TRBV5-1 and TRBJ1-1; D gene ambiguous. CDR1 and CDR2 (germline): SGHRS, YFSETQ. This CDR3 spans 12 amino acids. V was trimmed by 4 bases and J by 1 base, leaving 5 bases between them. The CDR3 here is CASSAQNTEAFF. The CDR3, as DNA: TGCGCCAGCAGCGCGCAGAACACTGAAGCTTTCTTT.

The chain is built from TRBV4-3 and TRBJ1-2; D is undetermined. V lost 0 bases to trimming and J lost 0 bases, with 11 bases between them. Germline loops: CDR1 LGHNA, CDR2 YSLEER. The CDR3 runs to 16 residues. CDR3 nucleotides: TGCGCCAGCAGCCAAGATGGTGCGGGAGCTAACTATGGCTACACCTTC. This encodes CASSQDGAGANYGYTF.

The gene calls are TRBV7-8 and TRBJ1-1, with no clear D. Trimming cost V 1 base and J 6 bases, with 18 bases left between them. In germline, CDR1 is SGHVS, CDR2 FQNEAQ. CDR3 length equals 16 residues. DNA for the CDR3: TGTGCCAGCAGCTTAGGTGCAGATTTAATGAAGTCTGAAGCTTTCTTT. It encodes CASSLGADLMKSEAFF.

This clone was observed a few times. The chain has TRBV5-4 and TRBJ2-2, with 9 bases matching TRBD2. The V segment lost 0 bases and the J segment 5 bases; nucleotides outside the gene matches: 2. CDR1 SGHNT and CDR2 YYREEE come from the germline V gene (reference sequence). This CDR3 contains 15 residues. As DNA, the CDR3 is TGTGCCAGCAGCTTGGAGCTAGCGGGAACCGGGGAGCTGTTTTTT. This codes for CASSLELAGTGELFF.

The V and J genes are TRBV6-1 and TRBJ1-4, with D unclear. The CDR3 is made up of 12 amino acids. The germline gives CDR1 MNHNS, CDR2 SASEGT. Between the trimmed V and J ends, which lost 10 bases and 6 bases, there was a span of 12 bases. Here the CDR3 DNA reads TGTGCCACCTCTTTGGCCGATGAAAAACTGTTTTTT. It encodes CATSLADEKLFF.

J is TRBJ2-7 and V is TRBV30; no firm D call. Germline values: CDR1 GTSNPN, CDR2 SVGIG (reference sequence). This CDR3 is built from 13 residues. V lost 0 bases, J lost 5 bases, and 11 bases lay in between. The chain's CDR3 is CAWSVLSVHEQYV. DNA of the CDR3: TGTGCCTGGAGTGTACTCAGCGTTCACGAGCAGTACGTC.

CDR3 sequence (DNA): TGCGCCAGCAGCCAGGGACAGCTTATAGAAAAACTGTTTTTT. This translates into CASSQGQLIEKLFF. The chain joins TRBV4-3 to TRBJ1-4, with 7 bases matching TRBD1. This CDR3 is built from 14 residues. V lost 3 bases and J lost 8; bases outside the gene matches: 6. Germline V gives CDR1 LGHNA, CDR2 YSLEER.

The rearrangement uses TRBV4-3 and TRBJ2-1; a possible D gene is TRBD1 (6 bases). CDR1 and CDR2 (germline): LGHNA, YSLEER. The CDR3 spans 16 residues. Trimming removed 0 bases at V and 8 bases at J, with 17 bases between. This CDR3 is CASSQDVGQGYHEQFF. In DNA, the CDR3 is TGCGCCAGCAGCCAAGATGTGGGGCAGGGGTATCATGAGCAGTTCTTC.

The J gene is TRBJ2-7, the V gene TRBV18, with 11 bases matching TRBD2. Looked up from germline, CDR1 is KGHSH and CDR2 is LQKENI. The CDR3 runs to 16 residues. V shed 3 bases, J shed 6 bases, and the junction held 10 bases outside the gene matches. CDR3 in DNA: TGTGCCAGCTCACCCCCCGGTAGCGGGAGGGATCGCGAGCAGTACTTC. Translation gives CASSPPGSGRDREQYF.

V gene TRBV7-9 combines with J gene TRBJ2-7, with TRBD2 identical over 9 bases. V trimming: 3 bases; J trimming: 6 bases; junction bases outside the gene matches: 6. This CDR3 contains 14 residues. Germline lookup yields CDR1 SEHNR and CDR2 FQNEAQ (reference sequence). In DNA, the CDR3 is TGTGCCAGCAGCTTCGCGGGAGCGGGAGGCGAGCAGTACGTC. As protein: CASSFAGAGGEQYV.

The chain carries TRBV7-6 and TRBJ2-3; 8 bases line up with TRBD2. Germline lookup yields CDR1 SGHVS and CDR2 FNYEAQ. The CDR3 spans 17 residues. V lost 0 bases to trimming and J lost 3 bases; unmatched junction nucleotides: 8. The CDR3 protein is CASSLAGSGRGTDTQYF. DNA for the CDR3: TGTGCCAGCAGCTTAGCGGGCAGCGGGAGAGGTACAGATACGCAGTATTTT. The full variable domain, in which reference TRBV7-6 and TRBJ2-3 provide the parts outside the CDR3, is GAGVSQSPRYKVTKRGQDVALRCDPISGHVSLYWYRQALGQGPEFLTYFNYEAQQDKSGLPNDRFSAERPEGSISTLTIQRTEQRDSAMYRCASSLAGSGRGTDTQYFGPGTRLTVL.

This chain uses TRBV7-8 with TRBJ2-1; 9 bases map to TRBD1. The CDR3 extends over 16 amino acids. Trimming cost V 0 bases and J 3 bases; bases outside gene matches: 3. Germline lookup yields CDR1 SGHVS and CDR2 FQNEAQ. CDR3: CASSLAPGQGYNEQFF. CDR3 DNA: TGTGCCAGCAGCTTAGCACCGGGACAGGGCTACAATGAGCAGTTCTTC.

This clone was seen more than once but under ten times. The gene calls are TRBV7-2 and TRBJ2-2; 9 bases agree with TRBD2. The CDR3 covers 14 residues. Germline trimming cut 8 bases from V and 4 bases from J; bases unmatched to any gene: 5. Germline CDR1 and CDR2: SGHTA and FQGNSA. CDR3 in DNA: TGTGCCAGCGCGGGAGGGGGTTTCACCGGGGAGCTGTTTTTT. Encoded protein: CASAGGGFTGELFF.

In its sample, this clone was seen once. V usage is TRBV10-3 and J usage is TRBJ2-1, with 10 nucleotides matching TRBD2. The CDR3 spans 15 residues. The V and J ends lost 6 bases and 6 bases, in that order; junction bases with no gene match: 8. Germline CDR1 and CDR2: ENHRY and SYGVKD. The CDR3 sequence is CAIRDLSGGGNEQFF. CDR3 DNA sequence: TGTGCCATCAGAGACCTGAGCGGGGGGGGCAATGAGCAGTTCTTC.

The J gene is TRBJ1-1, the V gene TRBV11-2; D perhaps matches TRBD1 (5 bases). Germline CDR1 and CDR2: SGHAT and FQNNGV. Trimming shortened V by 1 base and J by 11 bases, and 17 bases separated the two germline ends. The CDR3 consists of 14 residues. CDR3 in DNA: TGTGCCAGCAGCTTAGGTCCAGGGCTAAGATCGGCTTTCTTT. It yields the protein CASSLGPGLRSAFF.

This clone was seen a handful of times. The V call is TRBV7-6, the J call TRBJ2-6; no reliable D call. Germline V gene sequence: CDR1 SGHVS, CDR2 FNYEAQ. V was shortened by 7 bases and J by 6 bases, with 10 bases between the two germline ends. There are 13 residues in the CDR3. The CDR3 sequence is CASTSSLANVLTF. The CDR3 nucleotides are TGTGCCAGCACAAGCTCTCTGGCCAACGTCCTGACTTTC.

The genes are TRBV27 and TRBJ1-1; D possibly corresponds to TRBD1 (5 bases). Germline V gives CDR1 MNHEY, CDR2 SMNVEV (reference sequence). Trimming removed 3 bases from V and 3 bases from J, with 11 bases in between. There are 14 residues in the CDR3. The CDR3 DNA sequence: TGTGCCAGCAGTTTTGGGTGGGGGGACACTGAAGCTTTCTTT. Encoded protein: CASSFGWGDTEAFF.

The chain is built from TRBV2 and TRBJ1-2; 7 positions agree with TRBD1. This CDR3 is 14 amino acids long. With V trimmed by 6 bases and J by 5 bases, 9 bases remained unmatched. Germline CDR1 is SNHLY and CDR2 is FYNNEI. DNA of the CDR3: TGTGCCAGCAGGGAGGGGGCGCAGGGTTATGGCTACACCTTC. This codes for CASREGAQGYGYTF.

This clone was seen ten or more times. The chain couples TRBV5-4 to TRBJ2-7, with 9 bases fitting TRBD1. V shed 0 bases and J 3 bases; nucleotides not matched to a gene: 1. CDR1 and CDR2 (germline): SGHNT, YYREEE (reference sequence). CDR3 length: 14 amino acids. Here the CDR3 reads CASSLGQGVYEQYF. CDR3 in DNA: TGTGCCAGCAGCTTGGGACAGGGGGTCTACGAGCAGTACTTC. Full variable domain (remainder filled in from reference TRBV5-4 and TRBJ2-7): ETGVTQSPTHLIKTRGQQVTLRCSSQSGHNTVSWYQQALGQGPQFIFQYYREEENGRGNFPPRFSGLQFPNYSSELNVNALELDDSALYLCASSLGQGVYEQYFGPGTRLTVT.

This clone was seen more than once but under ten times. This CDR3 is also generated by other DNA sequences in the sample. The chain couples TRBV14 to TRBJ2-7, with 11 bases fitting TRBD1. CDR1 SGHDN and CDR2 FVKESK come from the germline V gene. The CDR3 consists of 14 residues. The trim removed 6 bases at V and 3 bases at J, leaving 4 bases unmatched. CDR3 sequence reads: CASSPGTGGYEQYF. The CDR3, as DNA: TGTGCCAGCAGTCCCGGGACAGGGGGCTACGAGCAGTACTTC.

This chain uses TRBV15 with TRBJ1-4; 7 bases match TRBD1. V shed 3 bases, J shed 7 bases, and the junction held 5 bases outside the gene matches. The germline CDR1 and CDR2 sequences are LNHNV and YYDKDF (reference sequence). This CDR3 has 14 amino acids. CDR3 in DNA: TGTGCCACCAGCAGGGGACAGTTGAGTGAAAAACTGTTTTTT. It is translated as CATSRGQLSEKLFF.

The DNA of the CDR3 is TGTGCCAGCAGCTTCTACAGCTTCTCTAATGAAAAACTGTTTTTT. This gives the protein CASSFYSFSNEKLFF. The chain has TRBV7-9 and TRBJ1-4, with D hard to call. In germline, CDR1 is SEHNR, CDR2 FQNEAQ (reference sequence). CDR3 length equals 15 residues. V dropped 3 bases and J dropped 3 bases, with 11 bases sitting between them.

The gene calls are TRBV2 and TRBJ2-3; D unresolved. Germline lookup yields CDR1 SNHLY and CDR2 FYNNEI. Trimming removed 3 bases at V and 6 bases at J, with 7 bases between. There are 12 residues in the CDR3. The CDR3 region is CASSDRSDTQYF. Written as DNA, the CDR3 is TGTGCCAGCAGTGACCGTTCTGATACGCAGTATTTT. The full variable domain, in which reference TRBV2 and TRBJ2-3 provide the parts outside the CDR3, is EPEVTQTPSHQVTQMGQEVILRCVPISNHLYFYWYRQILGQKVEFLVSFYNNEISEKSEIFDDQFSVERPDGSNFTLKIRSTKLEDSAMYFCASSDRSDTQYFGPGTRLTVL.

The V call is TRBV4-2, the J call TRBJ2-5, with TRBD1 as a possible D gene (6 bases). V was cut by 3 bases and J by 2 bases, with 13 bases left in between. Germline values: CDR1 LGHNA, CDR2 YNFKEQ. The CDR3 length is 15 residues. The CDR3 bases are TGTGCCAGCAGCCAGGGGACGACAGGTCAAGAGACCCAGTACTTC. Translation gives CASSQGTTGQETQYF.

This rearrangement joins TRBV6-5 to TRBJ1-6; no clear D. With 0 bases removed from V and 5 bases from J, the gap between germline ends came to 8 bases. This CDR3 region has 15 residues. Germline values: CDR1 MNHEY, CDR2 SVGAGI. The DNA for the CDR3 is TGTGCCAGCAGTTACTCACGCGTGAATAATTCACCCCTCCACTTT. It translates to CASSYSRVNNSPLHF.

The CDR3 DNA follows: TGTGCCAGCAGCCCACTCCCCGCGAACACCGGGGAGCTGTTTTTT. It translates to CASSPLPANTGELFF. The chain employs TRBV7-6 and TRBJ2-2; D is ambiguous. Trimming cost V 5 bases and J 0 bases, with 10 bases left between them. Germline-derived CDR1 and CDR2 are SGHVS and FNYEAQ. CDR3 length: 15 amino acids.

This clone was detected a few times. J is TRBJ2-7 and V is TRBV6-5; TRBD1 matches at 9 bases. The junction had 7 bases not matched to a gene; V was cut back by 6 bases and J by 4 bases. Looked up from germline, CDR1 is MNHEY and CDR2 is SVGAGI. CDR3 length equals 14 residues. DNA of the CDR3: TGTGCCAGCAGAGCGGGACAGGGCAGATACGAGCAGTACGTC. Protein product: CASRAGQGRYEQYV.

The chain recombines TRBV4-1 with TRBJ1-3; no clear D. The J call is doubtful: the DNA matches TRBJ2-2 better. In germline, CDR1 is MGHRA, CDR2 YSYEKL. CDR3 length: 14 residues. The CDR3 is CASSHPVTAGELFF. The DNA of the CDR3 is TGCGCCAGCAGCCACCCGGTCACAGCCGGGGAGCTGTTTTTT.

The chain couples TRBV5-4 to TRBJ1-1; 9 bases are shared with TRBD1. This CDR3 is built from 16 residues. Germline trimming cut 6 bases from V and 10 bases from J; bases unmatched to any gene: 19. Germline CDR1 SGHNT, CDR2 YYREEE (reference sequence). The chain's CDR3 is CASTSGTGTQGRIAFF. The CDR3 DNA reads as TGTGCCAGCACCTCCGGGACAGGGACTCAGGGTAGGATAGCTTTCTTT.